This T cell receptor beta chain was sequenced in a study of cytomegalovirus exposure and HLA in healthy donors. Study-wide points: Despite most TCR sequences being rare, some public TCRs occurred in many donors. According to the study, 160 or so TCR beta chains were cytomegalovirus-associated. CMV serostatus was the only recorded immune exposure for donors.

With 60 Vbeta and 13 Jbeta primers, the PCR was carried out. This table comes from immunoSEQ multiplex PCR, and its TCRdb copy is limited to in-frame clones, with some not included. Of about 110,000 clones in the sample, around 76% were seen once. This CDR3 is built from 15 residues. The germline V and J ends were trimmed by 3 bases and 3 bases, with 12 bases remaining between them. CDR1 MNHEY and CDR2 SVGAGI come from the germline V gene. A word on this clone: Its matching antigen is unknown.

The J gene is TRBJ1-5, the V gene TRBV6-5; D is unclear. The sample taken for sequencing was PBMCs. The clonotype comes from a man between 35 and 55 years old in good health and CMV-seropositive. This chain's CDR3 is CASSYFFQNNQPQHF. DNA for the CDR3: TGTGCCAGCAGTTATTTTTTCCAGAACAATCAGCCCCAGCATTTT.